This T cell receptor beta chain was profiled in a study of monozygotic twins with cystic fibrosis. Study-wide background: Libraries were built from approximately 3 micrograms of fragmented DNA using about 16 PCR cycles. Points from the study as a whole: Monozygotic CF twins shared more identical nucleotide clonotypes than unrelated patients. J usage was most co-twin-similar in 8 of 16 pairs, V in 13. Median Simpson clonality of approximately 0.009 suggested naive T cells predominated.

About this clone: Its target is unknown.

Trimming stripped 5 bases from V and 3 bases from J, with 17 bases between. The germline V gene has CDR1 LNHDA and CDR2 SQIVND (reference sequence). There are 15 residues in the CDR3. This table comes from immunoSEQ multiplex PCR, and its TCRdb copy is limited to in-frame clones, with some not included. The repertoire holds some 32,000 clones, around 90% seen once, with under 1% in the top ten. The receptor was derived from a girl aged 2 to 10 with cystic fibrosis. Sequencing used blood. The genes are TRBV19 and TRBJ2-7; possible D gene TRBD2, 5 bases. The CDR3, as DNA: TGTGCCAGTAGTGGCGGCCAGCGGTTCGGCTACGAGCAGTACTTC. Its protein is CASSGGQRFGYEQYF.